A single sample is the source of the 20 T cell receptor beta chains below, sequenced in a study of T cell responses to AZD1222 COVID-19 vaccine (dated by TCRdb to 2020 to 2023). The receptor library was made with the immunoSEQ multiplex PCR assay. What TCRdb holds here is the immuneACCESS table cut down to in-frame rearrangements. Part of the clones is not present; checked against another copy, under half of the missing clones reflect an unresolved V gene, and the others are unexplained. A total of about 140,000 clones appear in this sample, just under 95% of them only once. Jointly, the top ten make up more than 4.5% of the sample. The time point label of this sample denotes: baseline before first vaccination. The material sequenced was peripheral blood, taken on day 0 of AZD1222 vaccination. Receptors originate from an adult in good health.

Concerning this clone itself: The junction shows a germline mismatch at one end, possibly a read error. The chain recombines TRBV7-7 with TRBJ2-2, with D possibly matching TRBD1 (5 bases). CDR1 is SSHAT, CDR2 FNYEAQ, per germline (reference sequence). The CDR3 is made up of 15 amino acids. CDR3 residues: CASSLEGHLTGELFF. The CDR3 region has the DNA TGTGCTAGCAGCTTAGAAGGACACCTCACCGGGGAGCTGTTTTTT.

A note on this clone: Within the sample, other DNA sequences also encode this same CDR3. The chain recombines TRBV27 with TRBJ1-5; 7 bases are a match to TRBD1. CDR3 length equals 15 residues. J lost 0 bases, V lost 5 bases, and 4 bases had no gene match. Germline CDR1 reads MNHEY; CDR2 reads SMNVEV (reference sequence). CDR3 sequence reads: CASSPGTVSNQPQHF. The DNA for the CDR3 is TGTGCCAGCAGTCCAGGGACAGTTAGCAATCAGCCCCAGCATTTT.

The chain has TRBV28 and TRBJ1-2, with TRBD1 matching over 12 bases. Per germline, CDR1 MDHEN and CDR2 SYDVKM. Trimming at V came to 6 bases and at J to 5 bases, leaving 7 bases not matched to a gene. The CDR3 runs to 15 residues. The CDR3 DNA follows: TGTGCCAGCAGGCCAAGGGACAGGGGGCCGTATGGCTACACCTTC. It translates to CASRPRDRGPYGYTF.

This chain connects TRBV5-4 to TRBJ2-7; 7 bases align to TRBD1. The V gene's germline CDR1 is SGHNT and CDR2 YYREEE (reference sequence). The junction had 9 bases not matched to a gene; V was cut back by 3 bases and J by 3 bases. CDR3 length equals 15 residues. The CDR3 DNA follows: TGTGCCAGCAGCTCCCCGGGACAGAGCCTCTACGAGCAGTACTTC. This translates into CASSSPGQSLYEQYF.

The chain is built from TRBV4-2 and TRBJ2-6; maybe TRBD1 (5 bases). The CDR3 is 12 amino acids. Trimming removed 3 bases from V and 11 bases from J, with 8 bases in between. From germline, CDR1 is LGHNA and CDR2 YNFKEQ. The DNA of the CDR3 is TGTGCCAGCAGCCACCCCAGGGACGTCCTGACTTTC. Its protein is CASSHPRDVLTF.

The J gene is TRBJ1-1, the V gene TRBV2; D ambiguous. The CDR3 is 14 residues long. V lost 7 bases, J lost 2 bases, and 14 bases lay in between. Per germline, CDR1 SNHLY and CDR2 FYNNEI. The DNA for the CDR3 is TGTGCCAGCAATCTTGACACCAGAAACACTGAAGCTTTCTTT. As protein: CASNLDTRNTEAFF.

The chain couples TRBV14 to TRBJ2-3; D is perhaps TRBD2 (5 bases). The V and J ends lost 4 bases and 10 bases respectively, with 21 bases between them. This CDR3 has 15 amino acids. Germline V gene sequence: CDR1 SGHDN, CDR2 FVKESK. CDR3 coding DNA: TGTGCCAGCAGCCCCTTCCGGGGAAGCACTGGGGCGCAGTATTTT. Protein product: CASSPFRGSTGAQYF. Full variable domain (rest looked up from reference TRBV14 and TRBJ2-3): EAGVTQFPSHSVIEKGQTVTLRCDPISGHDNLYWYRRVMGKEIKFLLHFVKESKQDESGMPNNRFLAERTGGTYSTLKVQPAELEDSGVYFCASSPFRGSTGAQYFGPGTRLTVL.

This chain links TRBV7-2 with TRBJ1-1, with a possible D match to TRBD1 (5 bases). The V and J ends lost 1 base and 6 bases respectively, with 15 bases between them. Germline V gene lookup returns CDR1 SGHTA and CDR2 FQGNSA. CDR3 length equals 15 residues. CDR3 sequence: CASSLVTGRVAEAFF. CDR3 sequence (DNA): TGTGCCAGCAGCTTAGTGACGGGACGGGTCGCTGAAGCTTTCTTT.

This chain uses TRBV7-9 with TRBJ2-7; D is ambiguous. The CDR3 extends over 14 amino acids. The germline V gene encodes CDR1 SEHNR and CDR2 FQNEAQ (reference sequence). With 5 bases removed from V and 2 bases from J, the gap between germline ends came to 13 bases. The CDR3 region has the DNA TGTGCCAGCAGCGGAGAAGTGAAACCCTACGAGCAGTACTTC. This gives the protein CASSGEVKPYEQYF.

The genes are TRBV10-2 and TRBJ2-4; D ambiguous. CDR1 and CDR2 from the germline V gene are WSHSY and SAAADI. V gave up 2 bases and J gave up 9 bases, with 11 bases separating them. The CDR3 is made up of 13 amino acids. The CDR3: CASSEIMAGIQYF. Here the CDR3 DNA reads TGCGCCAGCAGTGAGATTATGGCAGGCATTCAGTACTTC.

The rearrangement links TRBV7-9 to TRBJ1-2; a weak D match, TRBD1 (6 bases). Germline V CDR1 and CDR2: SEHNR, FQNEAQ (reference sequence). The CDR3 contains 14 residues. The germline V and J ends were trimmed by 0 bases and 6 bases, with 11 bases remaining between them. This CDR3 reads CASSLAGAEHGYTF. In nucleotides, the CDR3 is TGTGCCAGCAGCTTAGCGGGGGCGGAGCATGGCTACACCTTC.

V and J are TRBV28 and TRBJ2-7; a weak D match, TRBD1 (6 bases). Germline V gene sequence: CDR1 MDHEN, CDR2 SYDVKM. Trimming cost V 8 bases and J 3 bases, with 20 bases left between them. The CDR3 is 15 residues long. The CDR3 coding sequence is TGTGCCAGCGCGTCGATTGGGGGCAGGGGCTACGAGCAGTACTTC. Amino acids: CASASIGGRGYEQYF.

The chain joins TRBV5-1 to TRBJ2-7; D not resolved. Germline CDR1 is SGHRS and CDR2 is YFSETQ. V lost 4 bases to trimming and J lost 1 base, with 15 bases between them. The length of the CDR3 is 15 residues. CDR3 bases: TGCGCCAGCAGCAGGACGACAAGTAGTTCCTACGAGCAGTACTTC. This translates into CASSRTTSSSYEQYF.

This chain connects TRBV27 to TRBJ2-2; D is undetermined. Germline CDR1 and CDR2: MNHEY and SMNVEV (reference sequence). The CDR3 consists of 13 residues. Trimming shortened V by 4 bases and J by 7 bases, and 10 bases separated the two germline ends. The CDR3 DNA follows: TGTGCCAGCAGTTCTGACATAGACGGGGAGCTGTTTTTT. Translating gives CASSSDIDGELFF.

The rearrangement joins TRBV6-5 to TRBJ1-4; D is undetermined. Germline V gene data show CDR1 as MNHEY and CDR2 as SVGAGI. The CDR3 consists of 16 residues. V was shortened by 0 bases and J by 6 bases, with 14 bases between the two germline ends. CDR3 protein: CASSYSRASGDEKLFF. The CDR3 region has the DNA TGTGCCAGCAGTTACTCACGGGCGTCCGGTGATGAAAAACTGTTTTTT.

The chain links TRBV7-8 to TRBJ2-7; TRBD1 aligns across 9 bases. Germline V lookup: CDR1 SGHVS, CDR2 FQNEAQ. J was trimmed by 10 bases and V by 5 bases; bases with no gene match: 6. The CDR3 consists of 12 residues. CDR3 sequence (DNA): TGTGCCAGCAGCACTACAGGGGGCGTACAGTACTTC. Translating it yields CASSTTGGVQYF.

The rearrangement links TRBV29-1 to TRBJ1-4; D unclear. V was cut by 7 bases and J by 8 bases, with 17 bases left in between. Germline assignment: CDR1 SQVTM and CDR2 ANQGSEA. The CDR3 loop spans 13 amino acids. The CDR3 is CSARPGAGEKLFF. For the CDR3, the DNA is TGCAGCGCCCGACCGGGAGCGGGGGAAAAACTGTTTTTT.

The gene calls are TRBV3-1 (or the pseudogene TRBV3-2) and TRBJ1-3, with D possibly being TRBD1 (6 bases). The V end was cut by 7 bases, the J end by 0 bases, with 10 bases between. Germline lookup yields CDR1 LGHDT and CDR2 YNNKEL (reference sequence). The CDR3 sequence is 14 residues long. The CDR3 DNA reads TGTGCCAGCACCACAGGGAGCTCTGGAAACACCATATATTTT. Protein: CASTTGSSGNTIYF.

In its sample, this clone was seen once. The V and J genes are TRBV27 and TRBJ2-7; D might be TRBD1 or TRBD2, each matching 6 bases. The CDR3 is 14 amino acids. Looked up from germline, CDR1 is MNHEY and CDR2 is SMNVEV (reference sequence). Trimming cost V 0 bases and J 6 bases, with 12 bases left between them. CDR3 loop: CASSLSGGWAEQYF. Here the CDR3 DNA reads TGTGCCAGCAGTTTATCCGGGGGCTGGGCCGAGCAGTACTTC.

The V gene is TRBV28, the J gene TRBJ1-4; no clear D gene. This CDR3 spans 13 amino acids. Germline CDR1 MDHEN, CDR2 SYDVKM. V lost 6 bases and J 5 bases, leaving 10 bases between the germline ends. CDR3 region: CASSLTGNEKLFF. In DNA form, the CDR3 reads TGTGCCAGCAGCTTGACCGGGAATGAAAAACTGTTTTTT.